This T cell receptor beta chain was captured by sequencing in a study of blood T cell repertoires in COVID-19. About the research overall: Sites in the United States, Italy and Spain provided acute and convalescent COVID-19 samples. The analysed material was cDNA or gDNA that came from T cells, B-cell-depleted T cells, or PBMCs.

In the original processing: Nucleated cell number was recorded as an estimate derived from reference gene primer amplification. The method was immunoSEQ multiplex PCR; TCRdb's version includes in-frame clones alone and lacks a portion of them. Clone size and the V and J calls come from that table; the DNA yielded D and trimming. The sample has roughly 74,000 clones; almost 90% are singletons. Trimming took 0 bases from V and 10 from J, leaving 10 bases between them. Germline V gives CDR1 SGHRS, CDR2 YFSETQ. This CDR3 is built from 12 residues. This chain joins TRBV5-1 and TRBJ1-1; D gene unclear. The sequence was obtained from a woman older than 75 with active or convalescent COVID-19. Sequenced: peripheral blood. CDR3 amino acids: CASSLDQVPAFF. Written as DNA, the CDR3 is TGCGCCAGCAGCTTGGATCAGGTCCCAGCTTTCTTT.